These 21 T cell receptor beta chains share one sample of origin, sequenced in a study of blood T cells in healthy people across ages. Alongside a J-beta primer mix, a sample-barcoded 5' primer served in a second PCR lasting about 7 to 12 cycles. TCRdb analysed the 5' RACE reads with MiXCR anew, one entry per CDR3 protein. The profile covers roughly 1,500,000 distinct CDR3 sequences, with roughly 32% appearing a single time and approximately 10% taken by the ten largest. The specimen was blood. These receptors all stem from a woman between 25 and 40 years old in good health.

This clonotype appeared a few times. The chain employs TRBV20-1 and TRBJ2-7; D call uncertain. Looked up from germline, CDR1 is DFQATT and CDR2 is SNEGSKA (reference sequence). The CDR3 totals 13 residues. Trimming left V 2 bases short and J 5 bases short, with 13 bases between. The CDR3 DNA is TGCAGTGCTAGAATCTTTCAGCGCCACGAGCAGTACTTC. This codes for CSARIFQRHEQYF.

The chain combines TRBV5-1 with TRBJ2-1, with 15 bases matching TRBD2. This CDR3 region has 18 residues. Germline V gives CDR1 SGHRS, CDR2 YFSETQ. J lost 3 bases, V lost 3 bases, and 7 bases had no gene match. The DNA of the CDR3 is TGCGCCAGCAGCTCCGGGACTAGCGGGGGGCCCTACTACAATGAGCAGTTCTTC. It translates to CASSSGTSGGPYYNEQFF. The full variable domain, rest sourced from reference TRBV5-1 and TRBJ2-1, is KAGVTQTPRYLIKTRGQQVTLSCSPISGHRSVSWYQQTPGQGLQFLFEYFSETQRNKGNFPGRFSGRQFSNSRSEMNVSTLELGDSALYLCASSSGTSGGPYYNEQFFGPGTRLTVL.

The chain has TRBV7-9 and TRBJ2-5, with TRBD1 identical over 7 bases. The CDR3 runs 17 residues. CDR1 is SEHNR, CDR2 FQNEAQ, per germline (reference sequence). The V segment lost 6 bases and the J segment 5 bases; nucleotides outside the gene matches: 18. The CDR3 sequence: CASSYVTKQGLRETQYF. The CDR3 DNA sequence: TGTGCCAGCAGTTATGTCACAAAACAGGGGCTTCGGGAGACCCAGTACTTC.

The chain has TRBV20-1 and TRBJ2-1, with TRBD2 matching over 13 bases. With V trimmed by 3 bases and J by 10 bases, 9 bases remained unmatched. The germline V gene encodes CDR1 DFQATT and CDR2 SNEGSKA (reference sequence). This CDR3 spans 15 amino acids. The CDR3 DNA is TGCAGTGCTAGTAGACTAGCGGGAGGCCCCGGGGAGCAGTTCTTC. Residues: CSASRLAGGPGEQFF.

This clonotype was detected only a few times. CDR3 coding DNA: TGTGCCAGCTCCCGACAGGGGAGGGTGAATGAGCAGTTCTTC. This codes for CASSRQGRVNEQFF. The J gene is TRBJ2-1, the V gene TRBV2, with a weak D call TRBD1 (8 bases). The CDR3 is 14 amino acids. CDR1 and CDR2 from the germline V gene are SNHLY and FYNNEI. V was shortened by 8 bases and J by 7 bases, with 18 bases between the two germline ends.

As concerns this clonotype: This may be a read error: a much more frequent sequence differs by one nucleotide. V gene TRBV5-1 combines with J gene TRBJ2-4; the D is unclear. The DNA end is more similar to TRBJ2-7, so the J call may be wrong. CDR1 is SGHRS and CDR2 is YFSETQ in the germline V gene. The CDR3 is 11 amino acids. The CDR3 bases are TGCGCCAGCAGCTACGACTGCGAGCAGTACTTC. It translates to CASSYDCEQYF.

This clonotype was detected many times. The chain recombines TRBV29-1 with TRBJ2-7; TRBD1 agrees at 12 bases. The length of the CDR3 is 13 residues. V dropped 6 bases and J dropped 7; count of bases not matched to a gene: 7. Germline V CDR1 and CDR2: SQVTM, ANQGSEA. The CDR3 region has the DNA TGCAGCGTCTCCGGGACAGGGGGCGGGGAGCAGTACTTC. It specifies CSVSGTGGGEQYF.

This clonotype was seen at least ten times. The chain recombines TRBV29-1 with TRBJ1-4, with TRBD1 matching 8 bases. CDR1 is SQVTM and CDR2 is ANQGSEA in the germline V gene. The CDR3 has 13 amino acids. Trimming cost V 6 bases and J 8 bases; bases outside gene matches: 8. The CDR3: CSVDLQGGEKLFF. The CDR3 DNA reads as TGCAGCGTGGACCTACAGGGGGGAGAAAAACTGTTTTTT.

This clonotype was found many times. V and J are TRBV20-1 and TRBJ2-1, with unresolved D. Trimming removed 5 bases at V and 6 bases at J, with 5 bases between. Germline values: CDR1 DFQATT, CDR2 SNEGSKA (reference sequence). The CDR3 extends over 10 amino acids. In DNA form, the CDR3 reads TGCAGTGCTCGCCTCAATGAGCAGTTCTTC. Translated: CSARLNEQFF.

The chain employs TRBV7-9 and TRBJ2-1; 12 positions match TRBD2. In germline, CDR1 is SEHNR, CDR2 FQNEAQ (reference sequence). The CDR3 spans 16 residues. The V gene end was trimmed by 2 bases and the J gene end by 4 bases; junction bases not matched to a gene: 3. As DNA, the CDR3 is TGTGCCAGCAGCTTATCTAGCGGGGGGGTTTACAATGAGCAGTTCTTC. Protein sequence: CASSLSSGGVYNEQFF.

This clonotype came up many times. V is TRBV20-1 and J is TRBJ2-3; D gene uncertain. The CDR3 loop spans 11 amino acids. Per germline, CDR1 DFQATT and CDR2 SNEGSKA (reference sequence). The CDR3 DNA reads as TGCAGCTACGATTGGGGAGATACGCAGTATTTT. This gives the protein CSYDWGDTQYF.

This sequence joins TRBV20-1 and TRBJ2-7; D unclear. Per the germline V gene, CDR1 is DFQATT and CDR2 is SNEGSKA (reference sequence). Trimming pared 2 bases from V and 3 bases from J, leaving 8 bases between. This CDR3 contains 12 residues. CDR3 in DNA: TGCAGTGCTAGACAGCAGATCTACGAGCAGTACTTC. Amino acids: CSARQQIYEQYF.

The rearrangement uses TRBV20-1 and TRBJ2-5; D might be TRBD2 (5 bases). The germline CDR1 and CDR2 sequences are DFQATT and SNEGSKA (reference sequence). The CDR3 has 14 residues. Trimming removed 5 bases from V and 5 bases from J, with 18 bases in between. This CDR3 is CSAPPRAGCETQYF. DNA for the CDR3: TGCAGTGCTCCACCGCGGGCCGGGTGTGAGACCCAGTACTTC.

This clonotype has only a few counts. This chain uses TRBV3-1 with TRBJ2-5, with 11 nucleotides matching TRBD2. The CDR3 spans 16 residues. The germline CDR1 and CDR2 sequences are LGHDT and YNNKEL (reference sequence). J lost 0 bases, V lost 4 bases, and 4 bases had no gene match. The CDR3 reads CASSPGTSGHQETQYF. The CDR3 bases are TGTGCCAGCAGCCCCGGGACTAGCGGCCACCAAGAGACCCAGTACTTC.

The chain has TRBV6-2 or TRBV6-3 and TRBJ2-3, with 8 positions matching TRBD2. This CDR3 comprises 13 residues. V shed 8 bases, J shed 6 bases, and the junction held 7 bases outside the gene matches. The germline gives CDR1 MNHEY, CDR2 SVGEGT. CDR3 bases: TGTGCCAGCCGGGAGGGCCTGGGGGATACGCAGTATTTT. Its protein product is CASREGLGDTQYF.

This sequence joins TRBV3-1 and TRBJ1-2; D is unclear. V lost 0 bases and J lost 7, with 9 bases in between. Germline V gene sequence: CDR1 LGHDT, CDR2 YNNKEL (reference sequence). The length of the CDR3 is 13 residues. The CDR3 DNA reads TGTGCCAGCAGCCAAGAGGGAAGGGTTGGCTACACCTTC. Translation gives CASSQEGRVGYTF.

This chain joins TRBV5-1 and TRBJ2-2; 9 bases agree with TRBD2. Germline assignment: CDR1 SGHRS and CDR2 YFSETQ. This CDR3 region has 14 residues. The ends lost 6 bases at V and 6 bases at J; junction bases unmatched: 6. This chain's CDR3 is CASTTGLAPGELFF. DNA of the CDR3: TGCGCCAGCACGACGGGACTAGCCCCCGGGGAGCTGTTTTTT.

This clonotype was observed a handful of times. V usage is TRBV3-1 and J usage is TRBJ2-7, with D perhaps TRBD2 (6 bases). The germline V gene encodes CDR1 LGHDT and CDR2 YNNKEL (reference sequence). The CDR3 is made up of 14 amino acids. V lost 0 bases to trimming and J lost 6 bases, with 12 bases between them. The CDR3 bases are TGTGCCAGCAGCCAAGACGGGAGACAGACCGAGCAGTACTTC. Translation: CASSQDGRQTEQYF.

The table lists this clonotype with a few counts. CDR3 bases: TGTGCCATCAGTGAGTCTGGAGCGGGAGGTTCCTACGAGCAGTACTTC. This translates into CAISESGAGGSYEQYF. The chain recombines TRBV10-3 with TRBJ2-7; 9 bases match TRBD2. The CDR3 sequence is 16 residues long. CDR1 is ENHRY, CDR2 SYGVKD, per germline. The ends lost 0 bases at V and 1 base at J; junction bases unmatched: 4.

The rearrangement uses TRBV28 and TRBJ2-1; 7 positions agree with TRBD2. J lost 7 bases, V lost 6 bases, and 15 bases had no gene match. This CDR3 is built from 16 residues. The germline V gene encodes CDR1 MDHEN and CDR2 SYDVKM. CDR3 in DNA: TGTGCCAGCAGCCTTATTTGGGGGAGGGCAAAAAATGAGCAGTTCTTC. The encoded protein is CASSLIWGRAKNEQFF.

This sequence joins TRBV27 and TRBJ2-7; 8 bases match TRBD1. V lost 6 bases to trimming and J lost 0 bases; unmatched junction nucleotides: 7. The CDR3 loop spans 15 amino acids. Germline lookup yields CDR1 MNHEY and CDR2 SMNVEV (reference sequence). The CDR3 sequence is CASRETGVTSYEQYF. The CDR3 DNA reads as TGTGCCAGCAGAGAGACAGGGGTCACCTCCTACGAGCAGTACTTC.